The 22 T cell receptor beta chains listed next were all sequenced from one sample in a study of regulatory T cells in long-lasting Graves disease. As to time point: newly diagnosed GD, antithyroid drugs for less than 3 months. The TCR library was made from RNA that had been extracted from PBMCs in TRIzol. Through Arm-PCR of CDR3 regions and iRepertoire HTBI primers, TCR beta libraries were built. TCRdb called the multiplex PCR reads again in MiXCR, with one record for every CDR3 protein. The table shows about 430,000 distinct CDR3 sequences, with about 15% occurring only once. Another study also made use of these data, one on T cells in Graves' hyperthyroidism and ophthalmopathy.

This specimen consisted of peripheral blood mononuclear cells (PBMCs), obtained at new diagnosis, from a patient treated with antithyroid drugs. The receptors shown here come from a woman aged 40 to 55 with Graves disease.

This clonotype occurred many times. The genes are TRBV2 and TRBJ2-3; 7 nucleotides agree with TRBD1. CDR1 is SNHLY and CDR2 is FYNNEI in the germline V gene. CDR3 length: 15 residues. V lost 6 bases, J lost 2 bases, and 8 bases stayed unmatched. The CDR3, as DNA: TGTGCCAGCAGCCTATCCCAGGGGGTCACAGATACGCAGTATTTT. Residues: CASSLSQGVTDTQYF.

The rearrangement joins TRBV4-3 to TRBJ2-5; unclear D gene. This CDR3 has 14 residues. Germline assignment: CDR1 LGHNA and CDR2 YSLEER. Deletions cut 4 bases from V and 4 bases from J, with 13 bases between. The CDR3, as DNA: TGCGCCAGCAGCCCCCGGGCCTCGGGAGAGACCCAGTACTTC. It encodes CASSPRASGETQYF.

The V call is TRBV28, the J call TRBJ1-3, with D perhaps matching TRBD1 (5 bases). The CDR3 length is 16 residues. The V gene lost 2 bases and the J gene lost 2 bases, with 13 bases spanning the gap. Germline lookup yields CDR1 MDHEN and CDR2 SYDVKM. This CDR3 is CASSLSPRVTGNTIYF. The CDR3, as DNA: TGTGCCAGCAGTTTAAGCCCCAGGGTGACTGGAAACACCATATATTTT.

This clonotype was picked up many times. The gene calls are TRBV7-8 and TRBJ2-7; 9 bases map to TRBD1. The CDR3 is 17 amino acids. The V gene end was trimmed by 3 bases and the J gene end by 4 bases; junction bases not matched to a gene: 13. Per germline, CDR1 SGHVS and CDR2 FQNEAQ. The CDR3 DNA sequence: TGTGCCAGCAGCTTGGGCGGGACAGGGCCAATCCAGTACGAGCAGTACTTC. Protein: CASSLGGTGPIQYEQYF.

This clonotype has a count of ten or more. The J gene is TRBJ2-1, the V gene TRBV28; D uncertain. The CDR3 consists of 14 residues. With 8 bases removed from V and 0 bases from J, the gap between germline ends came to 11 bases. Per germline, CDR1 MDHEN and CDR2 SYDVKM. CDR3 region: CASLSTSSYNEQFF. The CDR3 coding sequence is TGTGCCAGCTTATCAACCAGCTCCTACAATGAGCAGTTCTTC.

This clonotype was seen repeatedly, ten times or more. The V call is TRBV7-9, the J call TRBJ2-6; the D gene is possibly TRBD2 (6 bases). Trimming took off 10 bases at V and 0 bases at J, with 10 bases between the two ends. This CDR3 has 14 residues. From germline, CDR1 is SEHNR and CDR2 FQNEAQ (reference sequence). The CDR3, as DNA: TGTGCCAACACGGGAGACTCTGGGGCCAACGTCCTGACTTTC. Translating gives CANTGDSGANVLTF.

This clonotype has ten or more counts. The chain recombines TRBV20-1 with TRBJ2-3; TRBD2 matches 10 bases. Germline-derived CDR1 and CDR2 are DFQATT and SNEGSKA (reference sequence). With V trimmed by 8 bases and J by 4 bases, 9 bases remained unmatched. CDR3 size: 14 residues. CDR3 in DNA: TGCAGTTTTCCAAGCGGGAGGGCCCCAGATACGCAGTATTTT. Translation: CSFPSGRAPDTQYF.

In its sample, this clonotype was seen many times. V is TRBV7-2 and J is TRBJ2-7; D is perhaps TRBD2 (6 bases). This CDR3 comprises 15 residues. The germline V gene has CDR1 SGHTA and CDR2 FQGNSA. V was cut by 1 base and J by 0 bases, with 10 bases left in between. The CDR3 protein is CASSLGGGNSYEQYF. As DNA, the CDR3 is TGTGCCAGCAGCTTAGGGGGAGGTAACTCCTACGAGCAGTACTTC. Supplemented by reference TRBV7-2 and TRBJ2-7, the full variable domain reads GAGVSQSPSNKVTEKGKDVELRCDPISGHTALYWYRQSLGQGLEFLIYFQGNSAPDKSGLPSDRFSAERTGGSVSTLTIQRTQQEDSAVYLCASSLGGGNSYEQYFGPGTRLTVT.

This clonotype was recorded at least ten times. This chain links TRBV7-2 with TRBJ2-4; D uncertain. V gave up 1 base and J gave up 6 bases, with 10 bases separating them. This CDR3 comprises 14 residues. Germline V gene data show CDR1 as SGHTA and CDR2 as FQGNSA. As DNA, the CDR3 is TGTGCCAGCAGCTTAGGCCCTACAAGAAACATTCAGTACTTC. It encodes CASSLGPTRNIQYF.

This clonotype was observed at least ten times. J is TRBJ1-5 and V is TRBV19; no clear D gene. The CDR3 has 14 amino acids. Germline V gene sequence: CDR1 LNHDA, CDR2 SQIVND (reference sequence). Trimming took off 6 bases at V and 1 base at J, with 10 bases between the two ends. CDR3 coding DNA: TGTGCCAGTAGCCCTCCCGGAAGCAATCAGCCCCAGCATTTT. It specifies CASSPPGSNQPQHF.

This clonotype was detected only a few times. A far larger clone differs by one base, so this is likely a read error. The chain carries TRBV30 and TRBJ2-3; D is unresolved. Germline CDR1 and CDR2: GTSNPN and SVGIG (reference sequence). This CDR3 comprises 14 residues. Trimming removed 6 bases from V and 2 bases from J, with 15 bases in between. CDR3 region: CACSPTFSTDTQYF. In DNA form, the CDR3 reads TGTGCCTGCAGCCCCACATTTTCCACAGATACGCAGTATTTT.

This clonotype was seen at least ten times. The chain has TRBV27 and TRBJ2-1; 12 positions match TRBD2. Trimming took 6 bases from V and 7 from J; bases not matched to a gene: 4. This CDR3 has 14 residues. Looked up from germline, CDR1 is MNHEY and CDR2 is SMNVEV (reference sequence). CDR3 protein: CASSSLAGGNEQFF. In nucleotides, the CDR3 is TGTGCCAGCAGCTCCCTAGCGGGAGGGAATGAGCAGTTCTTC.

The CDR3: CASSFQGRSDGEQFF. The DNA for the CDR3 is TGCGCCAGCAGCTTTCAGGGAAGGTCAGACGGAGAGCAGTTCTTC. V and J are TRBV5-1 and TRBJ2-1; tentatively, D is TRBD1 (5 bases). The V end lost 2 bases, the J end lost 10 bases, and 19 bases lay between the germline ends. The CDR3 runs 15 residues. CDR1 and CDR2 from the germline V gene are SGHRS and YFSETQ.

This clonotype was picked up many times. The rearrangement joins TRBV18 to TRBJ1-2; 8 bases line up with TRBD1. In germline, CDR1 is KGHSH, CDR2 LQKENI. The CDR3 is 14 residues long. V gave up 5 bases and J gave up 8 bases; unmatched junction bases: 10. CDR3 coding DNA: TGTGCCAGCTCATCGGACAGGGCCGTGACGGGCTACACCTTC. Its protein product is CASSSDRAVTGYTF.

With respect to this clonotype: A read error may be the cause here, since a much bigger clone is one base away. CDR3 sequence reads: CASCIGSGVSYEQYF. In nucleotides, the CDR3 is TGTGCCAGTTGTATCGGGTCGGGAGTATCCTACGAGCAGTACTTC. The chain couples TRBV19 to TRBJ2-7; weak D call: TRBD2 (6 bases). The V gene's germline CDR1 is LNHDA and CDR2 SQIVND (reference sequence). The CDR3 runs 15 residues.

This clonotype was seen ten or more times. The V and J genes are TRBV19 and TRBJ1-1; D unresolved. V lost 5 bases and J 5 bases, leaving 9 bases between the germline ends. CDR1 and CDR2 (germline): LNHDA, SQIVND (reference sequence). This CDR3 is 12 amino acids long. The CDR3, as DNA: TGTGCCAGTAGTTCCCCGGGGACTGAAGCTTTCTTT. Residues: CASSSPGTEAFF.

At least ten counts were recorded for this clonotype. The rearrangement joins TRBV12-3 or TRBV12-4 to TRBJ2-1, with 9 bases that match TRBD2. V trimming: 8 bases; J trimming: 9 bases; junction bases outside the gene matches: 14. The CDR3 extends over 15 amino acids. CDR3 bases: TGTGCCAGCGGAACTCCGGGACTAGCAGGTGGTGAGCAGTTCTTC. Protein: CASGTPGLAGGEQFF.

This clonotype has ten or more counts. This rearrangement joins TRBV5-1 to TRBJ1-6; 10 bases fit TRBD1. The CDR3 has 15 residues. The V gene end was trimmed by 4 bases and the J gene end by 8 bases; junction bases not matched to a gene: 6. Germline V lookup: CDR1 SGHRS, CDR2 YFSETQ. The CDR3 DNA is TGCGCCAGCAGCGGAACGACAGGGGGCCATTCACCCCTCCACTTT. It specifies CASSGTTGGHSPLHF.

Concerning this clonotype itself: This likely traces to a read error, being one base from a far larger clone. This chain uses TRBV2 with TRBJ2-6, with TRBD1 matching over 9 bases. Per germline, CDR1 SNHLY and CDR2 FYNNEI. Trimming took 3 bases from V and 4 from J; bases not matched to a gene: 10. The CDR3 is made up of 18 amino acids. CDR3 in DNA: TGTGCCAGCAGTGATGGACAGGGGATCGTTGGAGGGGCCAACGTCCTGACTTTC. Its translation is CASSDGQGIVGGANVLTF.

This clonotype was counted at least ten times. This sequence joins TRBV5-6 and TRBJ1-2; 7 bases match TRBD1. CDR1 and CDR2 (germline): SGHDT, YYEEEE. The CDR3 loop spans 13 amino acids. The ends lost 2 bases at V and 6 bases at J; junction bases unmatched: 4. The CDR3, as DNA: TGTGCCAGCAGCTTCAGACAGGGAGATGGCTACACCTTC. Translated, it gives CASSFRQGDGYTF.

Concerning this clonotype: A much bigger clone sits one base away, suggesting this may be a read error. The rearrangement links TRBV6-2 or TRBV6-3 to TRBJ2-7; weak D call: TRBD1 (5 bases). The germline V gene has CDR1 MNHEY and CDR2 SVGEGT. V gave up 5 bases and J gave up 1 base, with 15 bases separating them. CDR3 size: 15 residues. CDR3 sequence reads: CASSTTPAGSYEQYF. CDR3 bases: TGTGCCAGCAGTACAACCCCTGCAGGGTCCTACGAGCAGTACTTC.

Many counts were recorded for this clonotype. The V call is TRBV27, the J call TRBJ2-7; 8 bases map to TRBD2. Germline-derived CDR1 and CDR2 are MNHEY and SMNVEV (reference sequence). The CDR3 spans 14 residues. Trimming at V came to 6 bases and at J to 3 bases, leaving 7 bases not matched to a gene. The CDR3 DNA follows: TGTGCCAGCAGAAGGGGTAGCGGGAACTACGAGCAGTACTTC. Translation gives CASRRGSGNYEQYF.